Following are 8 T cell receptor beta chains from one sample sequenced in a study of OX40 agonist ivuxolimab in advanced cancers. The table came from immunoSEQ multiplex PCR; TCRdb's copy has only in-frame clones and leaves some out. Here the sample spans about 48,000 clones, about 89% being singletons. Sequences were derived from CD4+ or CD8+ T cells sorted from blood, sampled in a trial of the OX40 agonist ivuxolimab. These receptor sequences come from an adult with an advanced solid tumor such as melanoma, head and neck, liver or kidney cancer.

The CDR3 is CASSLPWGGGAIGTDTQYF. CDR3 nucleotides: TGTGCCAGCAGCCTCCCCTGGGGCGGGGGGGCCATTGGCACAGATACGCAGTATTTT. The rearrangement joins TRBV5-6 to TRBJ2-3, with TRBD2 matching over 9 bases. V trimming: 4 bases; J trimming: 1 base; junction bases outside the gene matches: 16. Germline V gene lookup returns CDR1 SGHDT and CDR2 YYEEEE. The CDR3 runs 19 residues.

The chain couples TRBV7-8 to TRBJ2-7; TRBD2 might be the D (5 bases). In germline, CDR1 is SGHVS, CDR2 FQNEAQ. V lost 0 bases to trimming and J lost 4 bases, with 10 bases between them. This CDR3 comprises 14 residues. Here the CDR3 reads CASSLAGEFYEQYF. In DNA form, the CDR3 reads TGTGCCAGCAGCTTAGCCGGGGAGTTTTACGAGCAGTACTTC.

V and J are TRBV6-5 and TRBJ2-5, with D possibly called TRBD1 or TRBD2 (5 bases each). The DNA end favors TRBJ2-7, so the J call may be wrong. The CDR3 has 14 amino acids. Germline CDR1 and CDR2: MNHEY and SVGAGI. CDR3 loop: CASSRDLSSYEQYF. For the CDR3, the DNA is TGTGCCAGCAGCCGGGACCTCAGCTCCTACGAGCAGTACTTC.

J is TRBJ1-1 and V is TRBV5-1; D not resolved. Trimming took off 4 bases at V and 5 bases at J, with 12 bases between the two ends. This CDR3 spans 13 amino acids. Germline V gene sequence: CDR1 SGHRS, CDR2 YFSETQ. CDR3 coding DNA: TGCGCCAGCAGCGCGGCGGGGTATACTGAAGCTTTCTTT. This codes for CASSAAGYTEAFF.

The chain couples TRBV5-1 to TRBJ2-1; 10 positions agree with TRBD2. This CDR3 comprises 16 residues. The germline V gene encodes CDR1 SGHRS and CDR2 YFSETQ. Trimming at V came to 2 bases and at J to 2 bases, leaving 4 bases not matched to a gene. CDR3 bases: TGCGCCAGCAGCTTCTCTAGCGGGGGAACCTACAATGAGCAGTTCTTC. It codes for CASSFSSGGTYNEQFF.

The chain links TRBV2 to TRBJ2-7; D is possibly TRBD2 (5 bases). In germline, CDR1 is SNHLY, CDR2 FYNNEI. CDR3 size: 14 residues. The V gene lost 1 base and the J gene lost 3 bases, with 10 bases spanning the gap. The CDR3 region is CASSEVEVHYEQYF. The CDR3 DNA follows: TGTGCCAGCAGTGAAGTGGAGGTTCACTACGAGCAGTACTTC.

The rearrangement uses TRBV7-3 and TRBJ1-4; D uncertain. Per germline, CDR1 SGHTA and CDR2 FQGTGA. Trimming cost V 0 bases and J 0 bases, with 11 bases left between them. The CDR3 totals 17 residues. The CDR3: CASSLTVNDPTNEKLFF. The CDR3 nucleotides are TGTGCCAGCAGCTTAACTGTAAACGACCCAACTAATGAAAAACTGTTTTTT. The variable domain in full, completed from reference TRBV7-3 and TRBJ1-4, reads GAGVSQTPSNKVTEKGKYVELRCDPISGHTALYWYRQSLGQGPEFLIYFQGTGAADDSGLPNDRFFAVRPEGSVSTLKIQRTERGDSAVYLCASSLTVNDPTNEKLFFGSGTQLSVL.

This chain joins TRBV6-5 and TRBJ2-1, with a possible D match to TRBD1 (6 bases). The CDR3 length is 15 residues. The germline gives CDR1 MNHEY, CDR2 SVGAGI. The V end lost 5 bases, the J end lost 5 bases, and 16 bases lay between the germline ends. The CDR3 sequence is CASSLGQSNDNEQFF. The DNA for the CDR3 is TGTGCCAGCAGTCTCGGACAGTCAAACGACAATGAGCAGTTCTTC.